The entry below gives a single T cell receptor (beta chain) sequence along with its context. Based on its abundance in the sample, this clone is medium-sized (0.01 to 0.1%). The clone's antigen remains unknown. Base qualities were left out, and no much larger clone turns up one base away. The data are from a study of technical replicates of blood from several donors (TCRdb year 2017). To prepare the library, the immunoSEQ multiplex PCR assay was applied. TCRdb's version of the immuneACCESS table is confined to in-frame rearrangements and falls short of the full clone set. An unresolved V gene accounts for under half of the shortfall where checked; the remainder is of unknown origin. This sample gives about 66,000 clones in total; around 89% of them show up just once. The ten largest clones take up just over 4.5% of the sample. Sequenced input: PBMCs. The sequence derives from a human donor in good health. Some clones in this sample may be carry-over from other donors' samples.

The CDR3 protein: CASSLSVNQPQHF. The DNA sequence reads TGTGCCAGCAGCTTATCCGTGAATCAGCCCCAGCATTTT. Here the chain combines TRBV11-3 and TRBJ1-5, with no D gene named confidently. The germline V gene sets CDR1 to SGHNT and CDR2 to YENEEA. V loses 2 bases, J loses 4 bases, and the germline ends lie 6 bases apart. Counted from cysteine to phenylalanine, this CDR3 has 13 amino acids. Only the CDR3 part of the read is kept: 39 bases, read in frame from the first base.